The 27 T cell receptor beta chains presented below share a single source sample, sequenced in a study of blood T cell repertoires in COVID-19. Using immunoSEQ multiplex PCR, the repertoire was profiled, and TCRdb retains in-frame clones only, with some absent. The table has about 320,000 clones, roughly 87% seen once; the top ten hold 5.5% to 6%. Sequencing used PBMCs or T cells enriched from blood (not recorded which). The receptors shown here come from a woman younger than 45 who had recovered from COVID-19.

The chain links TRBV18 to TRBJ2-5; TRBD1 might be the D (6 bases). CDR1 and CDR2 (germline): KGHSH, LQKENI. V lost 0 bases and J 4 bases, leaving 9 bases between the germline ends. This CDR3 spans 14 amino acids. CDR3: CASSPPEDRETQYF. The CDR3 DNA sequence: TGTGCCAGCTCACCACCGGAGGACAGAGAGACCCAGTACTTC.

This clone was observed a handful of times. V gene TRBV11-2 combines with J gene TRBJ2-7, with 10 nucleotides matching TRBD2. The CDR3 is 14 amino acids. With V trimmed by 4 bases and J by 3 bases, 3 bases remained unmatched. Germline assignment: CDR1 SGHAT and CDR2 FQNNGV. The CDR3 DNA reads TGTGCCAGCAGCTCCATAGCGGGGGGCTACGAGCAGTACTTC. This sequence encodes CASSSIAGGYEQYF. Full variable domain (missing parts from reference TRBV11-2 and TRBJ2-7): EAGVAQSPRYKIIEKRQSVAFWCNPISGHATLYWYQQILGQGPKLLIQFQNNGVVDDSQLPKDRFSAERLKGVDSTLKIQPAKLEDSAVYLCASSSIAGGYEQYFGPGTRLTVT.

The chain is built from TRBV4-2 and TRBJ1-5, with 7 bases aligning to TRBD1. After removal of 0 bases from V and 6 bases from J, the junction contained 5 bases not matched to a gene. This CDR3 has 15 amino acids. Germline V gene lookup returns CDR1 LGHNA and CDR2 YNFKEQ. The chain's CDR3 is CASSQDGTVIQPQHF. The CDR3 DNA is TGTGCCAGCAGCCAAGATGGGACAGTGATTCAGCCCCAGCATTTT.

The chain has TRBV4-1 and TRBJ1-5; D perhaps matches TRBD1 (5 bases). With 4 bases removed from V and 4 bases from J, the gap between germline ends came to 8 bases. Germline V gene lookup returns CDR1 MGHRA and CDR2 YSYEKL. This CDR3 is 13 amino acids long. CDR3 nucleotide sequence: TGCGCCAGCAGCCCGGGACTAAATCAGCCCCAGCATTTT. As protein: CASSPGLNQPQHF.

The chain carries TRBV30 and TRBJ2-5, with D unclear. The CDR3 sequence is 13 residues long. V lost 0 bases and J 3 bases, leaving 8 bases between the germline ends. The V gene's germline CDR1 is GTSNPN and CDR2 SVGIG (reference sequence). As DNA, the CDR3 is TGTGCCTGGAGTGTATCCACAAAAGAGACCCAGTACTTC. This translates into CAWSVSTKETQYF.

Regarding this clone: At one boundary the junction diverges from the germline segment, which might be a read error. The gene calls are TRBV7-7 and TRBJ1-4; D gene unclear. This CDR3 has 15 residues. Germline CDR1 reads SSHAT; CDR2 reads FNYEAQ (reference sequence). Written as DNA, the CDR3 is TGTGCTAGCAGCAAAACGACGGGATCTAATGAAAAACTGTTTTTT. This codes for CASSKTTGSNEKLFF.

V and J are TRBV7-8 and TRBJ2-2, with a tentative D call TRBD1 (6 bases). Germline V gene sequence: CDR1 SGHVS, CDR2 FQNEAQ. The V end was cut by 1 base, the J end by 6 bases, with 12 bases between. The CDR3 has 15 residues. The CDR3 protein is CASSLVLTGPGELFF. As DNA, the CDR3 is TGTGCCAGCAGCTTAGTTCTAACAGGGCCCGGGGAGCTGTTTTTT.

V gene TRBV9 combines with J gene TRBJ1-3; TRBD1 is a possible D gene (5 bases). CDR1 SGDLS and CDR2 YYNGEE come from the germline V gene. Trimming removed 0 bases at V and 1 base at J, with 14 bases between. This CDR3 has 17 residues. In nucleotides, the CDR3 is TGTGCCAGCAGCGTAGCCCCCGTAGGGGTGTCTGGAAACACCATATATTTT. Its translation: CASSVAPVGVSGNTIYF. Full variable domain (missing parts from reference TRBV9 and TRBJ1-3): DSGVTQTPKHLITATGQRVTLRCSPRSGDLSVYWYQQSLDQGLQFLIQYYNGEERAKGNILERFSAQQFPDLHSELNLSSLELGDSALYFCASSVAPVGVSGNTIYFGEGSWLTVV.

V is TRBV3-1 (or the pseudogene TRBV3-2) and J is TRBJ1-4; D gene uncertain. This CDR3 is built from 14 residues. The germline V and J ends were trimmed by 1 base and 14 bases, with 17 bases remaining between them. The germline CDR1 and CDR2 sequences are LGHDT and YNNKEL (reference sequence). CDR3 DNA: TGTGCCAGCAGCCAAGGTGGCGGCTCAGTAATCCTGTTTTTT. It yields the protein CASSQGGGSVILFF.

The V and J genes are TRBV6-5 and TRBJ1-5; 8 bases map to TRBD1. Germline CDR1 and CDR2: MNHEY and SVGAGI. The length of the CDR3 is 14 residues. J was trimmed by 10 bases and V by 2 bases; bases with no gene match: 7. CDR3 sequence reads: CASSYSPGGNPQHF. CDR3 in DNA: TGTGCCAGCAGTTACAGTCCAGGGGGCAACCCCCAGCATTTT.

The chain carries TRBV30 and TRBJ1-2; no clear D gene. Germline-derived CDR1 and CDR2 are GTSNPN and SVGIG (reference sequence). The CDR3 consists of 15 residues. Trimming shortened V by 1 base and J by 2 bases, and 14 bases separated the two germline ends. CDR3 protein: CAWSGNFGKNYGYTF. Written as DNA, the CDR3 is TGTGCCTGGAGTGGGAATTTCGGGAAGAACTATGGCTACACCTTC.

This clone has more than one count but fewer than ten. The chain carries TRBV4-1 and TRBJ2-7; 8 bases fit TRBD2. There are 16 residues in the CDR3. Germline V gene lookup returns CDR1 MGHRA and CDR2 YSYEKL. Losses at the gene ends were 3 bases for V and 4 bases for J; bases not matched to a gene: 11. The CDR3 coding sequence is TGCGCCAGCAGCCAGGGAATCGCGGGGGGTCTTTACGAGCAGTACTTC. This codes for CASSQGIAGGLYEQYF.

This sequence joins TRBV6-1 and TRBJ2-7; 9 bases are shared with TRBD1. V was clipped by 3 bases and J by 4 bases; unmatched bases: 4. CDR3 length: 14 residues. Germline CDR1 is MNHNS and CDR2 is SASEGT. CDR3: CASSEGTGRYEQYF. The CDR3 DNA follows: TGTGCCAGCAGTGAGGGGACAGGGCGGTACGAGCAGTACTTC.

J is TRBJ1-4 and V is TRBV6-5, with D perhaps matching TRBD1 (6 bases). V was trimmed by 4 bases and J by 3 bases, leaving 6 bases between them. The germline gives CDR1 MNHEY, CDR2 SVGAGI. The CDR3 totals 13 residues. The CDR3 loop reads CASSSGANEKLFF. The CDR3 region has the DNA TGTGCCAGCAGTTCAGGGGCTAATGAAAAACTGTTTTTT.

The rearrangement joins TRBV5-5 to TRBJ2-7; 16 bases align to TRBD2. The CDR3 totals 18 residues. V shed 0 bases and J 1 base; nucleotides not matched to a gene: 4. Germline CDR1 is SGHKS and CDR2 is YYEKEE (reference sequence). CDR3 sequence reads: CASSLVGLAGGQSYEQYF. CDR3 DNA: TGTGCCAGCAGCTTGGTGGGACTAGCGGGGGGGCAATCCTACGAGCAGTACTTC. The whole variable domain, filled in from reference TRBV5-5 and TRBJ2-7, reads DAGVTQSPTHLIKTRGQQVTLRCSPISGHKSVSWYQQVLGQGPQFIFQYYEKEERGRGNFPDRFSARQFPNYSSELNVNALLLGDSALYLCASSLVGLAGGQSYEQYFGPGTRLTVT.

The V call is TRBV7-2, the J call TRBJ2-5; weak D call: TRBD1 (5 bases). The CDR3 spans 13 residues. Germline V gene lookup returns CDR1 SGHTA and CDR2 FQGNSA. Trimming left V 3 bases short and J 1 base short, with 6 bases between. CDR3 nucleotide sequence: TGTGCCAGCAGCTTGACAGCCCAAGAGACCCAGTACTTC. This codes for CASSLTAQETQYF.

The chain is built from TRBV19 and TRBJ2-1; no clear D. V lost 0 bases to trimming and J lost 1 base, with 13 bases between them. The germline V gene encodes CDR1 LNHDA and CDR2 SQIVND (reference sequence). This CDR3 region has 17 residues. The CDR3 protein is CASSIDLSQVSYNEQFF. CDR3 nucleotide sequence: TGTGCCAGTAGTATAGATCTAAGTCAGGTTTCCTACAATGAGCAGTTCTTC.

This chain links TRBV11-2 with TRBJ2-4; maybe TRBD2 (6 bases). The CDR3 totals 14 residues. Trimming removed 1 base from V and 6 bases from J, with 10 bases in between. Germline V CDR1 and CDR2: SGHAT, FQNNGV. The CDR3 here is CASSLAGLTNIQYF. The CDR3 DNA is TGTGCCAGCAGCTTAGCAGGACTAACAAACATTCAGTACTTC.

The chain is built from TRBV30 and TRBJ2-1; D is possibly TRBD1 (7 bases). The germline gives CDR1 GTSNPN, CDR2 SVGIG (reference sequence). This CDR3 comprises 15 residues. Trimming stripped 5 bases from V and 3 bases from J, with 17 bases between. CDR3 DNA: TGTGCCTGGGCTTGGGCAGGGGGGCTCTACAATGAGCAGTTCTTC. Its protein product is CAWAWAGGLYNEQFF.

The rearrangement links TRBV27 to TRBJ1-2; D call uncertain. Germline lookup yields CDR1 MNHEY and CDR2 SMNVEV (reference sequence). This CDR3 has 17 residues. V lost 2 bases and J lost 8, with 24 bases in between. CDR3 DNA: TGTGCCAGCAGTTTAAAGAGGGCCCAAACGGGGATCGGCGGCTACACCTTC. Its protein product is CASSLKRAQTGIGGYTF.

The chain couples TRBV5-1 to TRBJ2-1; maybe TRBD2 (6 bases). CDR3 length: 13 amino acids. The germline CDR1 and CDR2 sequences are SGHRS and YFSETQ. Trimming left V 0 bases short and J 9 bases short, with 10 bases between. The CDR3 protein is CASSLDGGFEQFF. In DNA, the CDR3 is TGCGCCAGCAGCTTGGACGGGGGATTTGAGCAGTTCTTC. Supplemented by reference TRBV5-1 and TRBJ2-1, the full variable domain reads KAGVTQTPRYLIKTRGQQVTLSCSPISGHRSVSWYQQTPGQGLQFLFEYFSETQRNKGNFPGRFSGRQFSNSRSEMNVSTLELGDSALYLCASSLDGGFEQFFGPGTRLTVL.

The chain employs TRBV18 and TRBJ2-5, with 7 bases matching TRBD1. Trimming at V came to 0 bases and at J to 4 bases, leaving 11 bases not matched to a gene. This CDR3 region has 17 residues. CDR1 and CDR2 (germline): KGHSH, LQKENI. The CDR3 DNA reads as TGTGCCAGCTCACCACCGGGGTGGACAGGTAACCGAGAGACCCAGTACTTC. Translating it yields CASSPPGWTGNRETQYF.

The rearrangement uses TRBV5-1 and TRBJ2-5; D is perhaps TRBD1 (5 bases). Trimming pared 5 bases from V and 5 bases from J, leaving 16 bases between. This CDR3 contains 14 residues. In germline, CDR1 is SGHRS, CDR2 YFSETQ. CDR3: CASSSTDNGETQYF. CDR3 nucleotide sequence: TGCGCCAGCAGTTCGACAGACAACGGGGAGACCCAGTACTTC.

The count of this clone is one. The DNA for the CDR3 is TGTGCCAGCAGTTACGATGGGGCCGCCTACGAGCAGTACTTC. It encodes CASSYDGAAYEQYF. The rearrangement uses TRBV6-5 and TRBJ2-7; D might be TRBD1 (5 bases). Germline-derived CDR1 and CDR2 are MNHEY and SVGAGI. V was cut by 2 bases and J by 2 bases, with 10 bases left in between. The CDR3 runs to 14 residues.

The chain uses TRBV5-6 and TRBJ2-3; D is possibly TRBD2 (6 bases). V shed 4 bases and J shed 4 bases, with 13 bases lying between them. The CDR3 length is 14 residues. The V gene's germline CDR1 is SGHDT and CDR2 YYEEEE. CDR3 loop: CASSAGTAADTQYF. The CDR3 coding sequence is TGTGCCAGCAGCGCTGGGACTGCAGCAGATACGCAGTATTTT.

The chain links TRBV19 to TRBJ2-2; weak D call: TRBD2 (6 bases). The CDR3 totals 12 residues. Germline CDR1 is LNHDA and CDR2 is SQIVND (reference sequence). The V end was cut by 3 bases, the J end by 7 bases, with 6 bases between. CDR3 DNA sequence: TGTGCCAGTAGTATGGAGGGCGGGGAGCTGTTTTTT. Protein: CASSMEGGELFF. Using reference TRBV19 and TRBJ2-2 for the parts outside the CDR3, the full variable domain is DGGITQSPKYLFRKEGQNVTLSCEQNLNHDAMYWYRQDPGQGLRLIYYSQIVNDFQKGDIAEGYSVSREKKESFPLTVTSAQKNPTAFYLCASSMEGGELFFGEGSRLTVL.

The chain has TRBV10-2 and TRBJ1-4, with 7 positions matching TRBD1. Per germline, CDR1 WSHSY and CDR2 SAAADI. J lost 8 bases, V lost 0 bases, and 6 bases had no gene match. There are 15 residues in the CDR3. CDR3 DNA sequence: TGCGCCAGCAGTGAGTCTACAGGGGTAGGGGAAAAACTGTTTTTT. It codes for CASSESTGVGEKLFF.